Listed below are T cell receptor beta chains from one sample, sequenced in a study of high-grade serous ovarian cancer treatment subgroups. TCRdb's table, derived via immunoSEQ multiplex PCR, lists solely in-frame clones and lacks some. Altogether some 33,000 clones are present, 79% being singletons, with the ten largest covering 3.1%. Sequencing was done on a sample of tumor tissue. The receptors originated from a human donor with high-grade serous ovarian cancer. Each CDR3 is given with its conserved first and last residue. The order of the fields is D gene, J gene, clone size, V gene, CDR3 protein, CDR3 DNA. The D gene is left open where the match is weak. Clone size appears in some rows only: once, few, many, or a class for an expanded clone.

D gene: TRBD2
J gene: TRBJ2-3
clone size: .
V gene: TRBV18
CDR3 protein: CASSPPASGDTQYF
CDR3 DNA: TGTGCCAGCTCACCACCAGCTAGCGGAGATACGCAGTATTTT

D gene: TRBD1
J gene: TRBJ2-7
clone size: .
V gene: TRBV7-9
CDR3 protein: CAGRQGAKNEQYF
CDR3 DNA: TGTGCCGGAAGACAGGGGGCGAAGAACGAGCAGTACTTC

D gene: TRBD2
J gene: TRBJ2-1
clone size: .
V gene: TRBV28
CDR3 protein: CASSSPGSGIEQFF
CDR3 DNA: TGTGCCAGCAGTTCCCCGGGTAGCGGGATTGAGCAGTTCTTC

D gene: .
J gene: TRBJ2-4
clone size: .
V gene: TRBV7-2
CDR3 protein: CASSLSGPAYF
CDR3 DNA: TGTGCCAGCAGCCTATCCGGACCTGCTTACTTC

D gene: .
J gene: TRBJ1-5
clone size: few
V gene: TRBV7-6
CDR3 protein: CASSLDSNQPQHF
CDR3 DNA: TGTGCCAGCAGCCTAGATAGCAATCAGCCCCAGCATTTT

D gene: .
J gene: TRBJ1-5
clone size: few
V gene: TRBV6-5
CDR3 protein: CASGDSNQPQHF
CDR3 DNA: TGTGCCAGCGGAGATAGCAATCAGCCCCAGCATTTT

D gene: .
J gene: TRBJ2-1
clone size: few
V gene: TRBV2
CDR3 protein: CASNPGHEQFF
CDR3 DNA: TGTGCCAGCAATCCAGGCCATGAGCAGTTCTTC

D gene: .
J gene: TRBJ1-2
clone size: .
V gene: TRBV7-2
CDR3 protein: CASSLAGDGYTF
CDR3 DNA: TGTGCCAGCAGCTTAGCAGGCGACGGCTACACCTTC

D gene: .
J gene: TRBJ2-3
clone size: .
V gene: TRBV6-4
CDR3 protein: CASSDSGDATDTQYF
CDR3 DNA: TGTGCCAGCAGTGACTCGGGGGACGCCACAGATACGCAGTATTTT

D gene: .
J gene: TRBJ2-2
clone size: few
V gene: TRBV7-2
CDR3 protein: CASSPGGTARELFF
CDR3 DNA: TGTGCCAGCAGCCCCGGCGGGACAGCAAGGGAGCTGTTTTTT

D gene: TRBD2
J gene: TRBJ2-3
clone size: .
V gene: TRBV5-1
CDR3 protein: CASSMAGTSGSDTQYF
CDR3 DNA: TGCGCCAGCAGCATGGCCGGGACTAGCGGCTCAGATACGCAGTATTTT